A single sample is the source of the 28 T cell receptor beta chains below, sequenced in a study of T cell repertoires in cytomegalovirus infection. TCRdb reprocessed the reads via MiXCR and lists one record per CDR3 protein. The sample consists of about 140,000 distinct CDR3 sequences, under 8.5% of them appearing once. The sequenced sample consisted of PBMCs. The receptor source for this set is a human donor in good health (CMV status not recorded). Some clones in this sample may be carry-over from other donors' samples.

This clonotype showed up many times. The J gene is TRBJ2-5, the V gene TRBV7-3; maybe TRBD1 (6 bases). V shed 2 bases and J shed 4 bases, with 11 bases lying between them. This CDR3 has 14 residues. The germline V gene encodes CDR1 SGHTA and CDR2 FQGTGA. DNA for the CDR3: TGTGCCAGCAGCTTAGGGGGCGCGGGAGAGACCCAGTACTTC. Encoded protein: CASSLGGAGETQYF.

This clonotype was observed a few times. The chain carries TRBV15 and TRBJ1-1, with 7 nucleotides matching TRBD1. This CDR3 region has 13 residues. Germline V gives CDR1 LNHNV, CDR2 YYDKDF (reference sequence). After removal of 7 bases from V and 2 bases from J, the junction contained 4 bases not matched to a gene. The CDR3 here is CATKTGSNTEAFF. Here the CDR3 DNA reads TGTGCCACCAAGACAGGGTCCAACACTGAAGCTTTCTTT.

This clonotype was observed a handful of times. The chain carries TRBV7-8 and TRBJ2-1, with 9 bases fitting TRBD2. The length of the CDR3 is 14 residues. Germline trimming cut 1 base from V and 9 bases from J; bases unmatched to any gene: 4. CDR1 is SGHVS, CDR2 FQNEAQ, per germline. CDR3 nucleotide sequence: TGTGCCAGCAGCTTAGGTCCAGCGGGGGGTGAGCAGTTCTTC. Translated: CASSLGPAGGEQFF.

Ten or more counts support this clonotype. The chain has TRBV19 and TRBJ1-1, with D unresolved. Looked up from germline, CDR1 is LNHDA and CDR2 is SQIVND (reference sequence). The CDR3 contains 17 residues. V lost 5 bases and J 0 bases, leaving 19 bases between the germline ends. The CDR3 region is CASSPRQSRRLNTEAFF. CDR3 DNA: TGTGCCAGTAGTCCGAGACAATCGAGGAGATTGAACACTGAAGCTTTCTTT. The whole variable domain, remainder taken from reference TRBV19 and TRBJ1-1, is DGGITQSPKYLFRKEGQNVTLSCEQNLNHDAMYWYRQDPGQGLRLIYYSQIVNDFQKGDIAEGYSVSREKKESFPLTVTSAQKNPTAFYLCASSPRQSRRLNTEAFFGQGTRLTVV.

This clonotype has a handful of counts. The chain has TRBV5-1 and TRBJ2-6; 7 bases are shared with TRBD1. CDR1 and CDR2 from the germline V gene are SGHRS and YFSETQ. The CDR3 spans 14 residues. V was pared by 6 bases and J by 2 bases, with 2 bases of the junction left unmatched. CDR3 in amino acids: CASNGQAGANVLTF. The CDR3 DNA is TGCGCCAGCAACGGACAGGCTGGGGCCAACGTCCTGACTTTC.

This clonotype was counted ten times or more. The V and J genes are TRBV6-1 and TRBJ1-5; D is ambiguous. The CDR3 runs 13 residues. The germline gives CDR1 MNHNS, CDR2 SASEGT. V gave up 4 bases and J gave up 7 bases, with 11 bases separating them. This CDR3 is CASSVEGKQPQHF. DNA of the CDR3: TGTGCCAGCAGTGTCGAGGGAAAACAGCCCCAGCATTTT.

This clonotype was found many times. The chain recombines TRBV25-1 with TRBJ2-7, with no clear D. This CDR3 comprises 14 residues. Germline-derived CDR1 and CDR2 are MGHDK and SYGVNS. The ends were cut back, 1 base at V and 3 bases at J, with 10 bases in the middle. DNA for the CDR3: TGTGCCAGCAGTGAATGGTCGGGTAACTACGAGCAGTACTTC. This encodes CASSEWSGNYEQYF.

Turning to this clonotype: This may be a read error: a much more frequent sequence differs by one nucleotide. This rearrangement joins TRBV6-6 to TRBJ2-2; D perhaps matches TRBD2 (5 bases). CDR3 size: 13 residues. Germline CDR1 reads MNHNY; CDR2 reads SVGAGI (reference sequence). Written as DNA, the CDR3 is TGTGCCAGCAGTCGATCAGCTGCCGGGGTGCTGTTTTTT. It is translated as CASSRSAAGVLFF.

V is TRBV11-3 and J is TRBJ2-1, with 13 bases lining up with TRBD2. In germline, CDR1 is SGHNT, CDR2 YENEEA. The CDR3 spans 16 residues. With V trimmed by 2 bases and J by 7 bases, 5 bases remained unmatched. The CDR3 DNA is TGTGCCAGCAGCTTATCCGGGACTAGCGGGGTTAATGAGCAGTTCTTC. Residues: CASSLSGTSGVNEQFF.

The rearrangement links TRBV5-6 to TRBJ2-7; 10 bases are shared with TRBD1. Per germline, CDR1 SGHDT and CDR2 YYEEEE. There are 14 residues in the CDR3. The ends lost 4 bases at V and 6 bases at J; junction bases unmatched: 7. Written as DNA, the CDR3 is TGTGCCAGCAGCGCTGGACAGGGGGTGCGCGAGCAGTACTTC. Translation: CASSAGQGVREQYF.

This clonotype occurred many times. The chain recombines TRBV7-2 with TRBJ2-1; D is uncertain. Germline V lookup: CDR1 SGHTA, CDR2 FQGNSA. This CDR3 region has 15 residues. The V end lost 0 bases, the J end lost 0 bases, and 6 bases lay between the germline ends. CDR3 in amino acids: CASSLAHSSYNEQFF. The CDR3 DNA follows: TGTGCCAGCAGCTTAGCGCACAGCTCCTACAATGAGCAGTTCTTC.

The CDR3 loop reads CASSYGGLAGGGYTQYF. CDR3 nucleotides: TGTGCCAGCAGTTACGGCGGCCTAGCGGGGGGGGGATATACGCAGTATTTT. The chain carries TRBV6-2 or TRBV6-3 and TRBJ2-3, with 12 bases aligning to TRBD2. CDR1 is MNHEY and CDR2 is SVGEGT in the germline V gene. The CDR3 sequence is 17 residues long. Trimming cost V 2 bases and J 7 bases; bases outside gene matches: 10.

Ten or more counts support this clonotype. CDR3 nucleotides: TGTGCCAGCAGCTTAGTCCGGGGTAGCACAGATACGCAGTATTTT. Protein: CASSLVRGSTDTQYF. This rearrangement joins TRBV7-2 to TRBJ2-3; D possibly corresponds to TRBD2 (5 bases). The V end lost 1 base, the J end lost 0 bases, and 8 bases lay between the germline ends. The CDR3 length is 15 residues. Germline V CDR1 and CDR2: SGHTA, FQGNSA.

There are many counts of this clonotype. CDR3 protein: CASLTGASSTDTQYF. The CDR3 DNA follows: TGTGCCAGCTTGACAGGGGCATCTAGCACAGATACGCAGTATTTT. This sequence joins TRBV7-9 and TRBJ2-3, with 8 bases fitting TRBD1. Germline V gene lookup returns CDR1 SEHNR and CDR2 FQNEAQ (reference sequence). Trimming cost V 8 bases and J 0 bases; bases outside gene matches: 7. CDR3 length equals 15 residues.

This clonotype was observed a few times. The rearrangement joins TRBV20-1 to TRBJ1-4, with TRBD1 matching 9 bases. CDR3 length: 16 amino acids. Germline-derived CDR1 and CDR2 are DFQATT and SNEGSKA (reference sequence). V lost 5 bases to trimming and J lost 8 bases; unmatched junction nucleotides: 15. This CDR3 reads CSAEPTPGQGFEKLFF. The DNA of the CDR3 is TGCAGTGCTGAACCGACCCCGGGACAGGGTTTCGAAAAACTGTTTTTT.

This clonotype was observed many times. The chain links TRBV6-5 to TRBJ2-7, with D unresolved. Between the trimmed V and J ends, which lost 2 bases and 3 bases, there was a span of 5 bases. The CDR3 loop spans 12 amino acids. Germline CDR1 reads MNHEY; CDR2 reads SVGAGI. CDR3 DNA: TGTGCCAGCAGTTACGACTTCTACGAGCAGTACTTC. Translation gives CASSYDFYEQYF.

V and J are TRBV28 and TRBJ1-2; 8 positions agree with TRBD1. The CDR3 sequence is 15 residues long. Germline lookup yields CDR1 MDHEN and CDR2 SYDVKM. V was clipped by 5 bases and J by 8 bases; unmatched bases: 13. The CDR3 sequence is CASSLPLTGAEGYTF. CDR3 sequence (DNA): TGTGCCAGCAGTCTGCCCCTGACAGGGGCGGAAGGCTACACCTTC.

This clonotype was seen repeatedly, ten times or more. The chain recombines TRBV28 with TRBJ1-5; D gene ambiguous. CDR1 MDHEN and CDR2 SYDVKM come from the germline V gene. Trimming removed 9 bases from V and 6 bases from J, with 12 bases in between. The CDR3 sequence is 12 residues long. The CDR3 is CASSVYSQPQHF. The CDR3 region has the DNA TGTGCCAGTTCAGTTTATAGTCAGCCCCAGCATTTT.

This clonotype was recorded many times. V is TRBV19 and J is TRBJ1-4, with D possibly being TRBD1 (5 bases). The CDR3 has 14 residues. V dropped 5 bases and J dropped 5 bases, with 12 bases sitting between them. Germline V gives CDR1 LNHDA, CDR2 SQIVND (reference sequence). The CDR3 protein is CASSPGLRNEKLFF. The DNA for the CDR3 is TGTGCCAGTAGTCCGGGACTGAGAAATGAAAAACTGTTTTTT.

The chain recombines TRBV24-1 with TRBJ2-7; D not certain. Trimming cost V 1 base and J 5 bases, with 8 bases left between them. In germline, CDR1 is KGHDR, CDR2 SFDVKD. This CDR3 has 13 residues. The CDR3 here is CATSDFGRDEQYF. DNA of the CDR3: TGTGCCACCAGTGATTTTGGACGGGACGAGCAGTACTTC.

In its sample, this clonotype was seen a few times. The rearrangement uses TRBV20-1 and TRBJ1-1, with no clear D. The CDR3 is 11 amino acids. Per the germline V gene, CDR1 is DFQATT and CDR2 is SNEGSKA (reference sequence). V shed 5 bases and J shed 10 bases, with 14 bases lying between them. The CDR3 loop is CSAVRGIGAFF. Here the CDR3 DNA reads TGCAGTGCTGTCCGCGGGATCGGAGCTTTCTTT.

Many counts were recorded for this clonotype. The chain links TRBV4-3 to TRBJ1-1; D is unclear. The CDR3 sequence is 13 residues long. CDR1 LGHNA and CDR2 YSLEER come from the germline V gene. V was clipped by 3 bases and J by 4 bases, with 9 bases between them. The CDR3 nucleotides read TGCGCCAGCAGCCACCATGGGTCCACTGAAGCTTTCTTT. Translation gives CASSHHGSTEAFF.

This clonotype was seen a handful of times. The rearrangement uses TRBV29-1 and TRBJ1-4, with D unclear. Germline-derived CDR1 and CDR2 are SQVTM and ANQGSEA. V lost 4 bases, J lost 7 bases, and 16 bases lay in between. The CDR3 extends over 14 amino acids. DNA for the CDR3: TGCAGCGTTGTCCTTGGGGTCGAGGGTGAAAAACTGTTTTTT. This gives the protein CSVVLGVEGEKLFF.

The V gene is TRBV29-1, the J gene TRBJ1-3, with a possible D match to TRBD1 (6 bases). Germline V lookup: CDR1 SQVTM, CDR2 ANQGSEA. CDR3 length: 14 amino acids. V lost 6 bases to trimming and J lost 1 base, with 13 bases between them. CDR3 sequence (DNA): TGCAGCGTGGGACTTGGACAGTCTGGAAACACCATATATTTT. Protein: CSVGLGQSGNTIYF.

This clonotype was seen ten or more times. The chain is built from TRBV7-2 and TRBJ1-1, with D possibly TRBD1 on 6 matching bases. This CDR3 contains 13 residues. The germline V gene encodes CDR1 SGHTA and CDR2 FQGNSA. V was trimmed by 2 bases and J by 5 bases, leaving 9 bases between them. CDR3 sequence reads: CASSLTGMTEAFF. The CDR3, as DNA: TGTGCCAGCAGCTTAACAGGGATGACTGAAGCTTTCTTT.

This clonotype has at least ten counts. The CDR3 reads CASADSREQITEAFF. For the CDR3, the DNA is TGTGCCAGCGCTGACTCAAGGGAACAGATTACTGAAGCTTTCTTT. The chain is built from TRBV7-2 and TRBJ1-1, with D uncertain. This CDR3 region has 15 residues. The germline V and J ends were trimmed by 8 bases and 5 bases, with 21 bases remaining between them. From germline, CDR1 is SGHTA and CDR2 FQGNSA.

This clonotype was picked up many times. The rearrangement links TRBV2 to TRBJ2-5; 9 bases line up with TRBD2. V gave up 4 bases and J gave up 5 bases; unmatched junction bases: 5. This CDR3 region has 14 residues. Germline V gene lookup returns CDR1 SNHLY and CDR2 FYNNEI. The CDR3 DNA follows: TGTGCCAGCAGTGCGCGGCTAGCGGGGGAGACCCAGTACTTC. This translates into CASSARLAGETQYF. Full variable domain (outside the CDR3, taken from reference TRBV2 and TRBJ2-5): EPEVTQTPSHQVTQMGQEVILRCVPISNHLYFYWYRQILGQKVEFLVSFYNNEISEKSEIFDDQFSVERPDGSNFTLKIRSTKLEDSAMYFCASSARLAGETQYFGPGTRLLVL.

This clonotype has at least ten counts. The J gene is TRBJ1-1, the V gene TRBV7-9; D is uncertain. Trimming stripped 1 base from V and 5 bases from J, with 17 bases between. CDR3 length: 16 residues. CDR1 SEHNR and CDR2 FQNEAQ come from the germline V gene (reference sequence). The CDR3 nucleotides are TGTGCCAGCAGCTTAGGGGAGGTTGGCTACCGAACTGAAGCTTTCTTT. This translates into CASSLGEVGYRTEAFF.